Below are 21 T cell receptor beta chains sequenced from a single sample in a study of cytotoxic CD8 clonotypes in ibrutinib-treated CLL. Profiled with immunoSEQ multiplex PCR; TCRdb holds only in-frame clones, not every one. The table includes 150,000 or so clones, about 88% detected once. Sequencing used PBMCs, obtained at disease progression, from a patient treated with ibrutinib. Source of these receptors: a human donor with chronic lymphocytic leukemia.

The rearrangement joins TRBV2 to TRBJ2-7; TRBD1 aligns across 7 bases. V shed 7 bases and J 5 bases; nucleotides not matched to a gene: 8. The V gene's germline CDR1 is SNHLY and CDR2 FYNNEI. There are 13 residues in the CDR3. CDR3 sequence: CASKTRQGDEQYF. In DNA form, the CDR3 reads TGTGCCAGCAAAACGCGACAGGGCGACGAGCAGTACTTC.

The V gene is TRBV27, the J gene TRBJ1-5; TRBD1 aligns across 7 bases. The CDR3 consists of 15 residues. With 6 bases clipped from V and 0 bases from J, the junction kept 5 bases outside the gene matches. Looked up from germline, CDR1 is MNHEY and CDR2 is SMNVEV (reference sequence). The CDR3 bases are TGTGCCAGCAGCATAGGGGGCTATAGCAATCAGCCCCAGCATTTT. Translation gives CASSIGGYSNQPQHF.

The chain uses TRBV5-6 and TRBJ2-7; no clear D gene. Trimming cost V 2 bases and J 4 bases, with 7 bases left between them. This CDR3 is 12 amino acids long. Germline loops: CDR1 SGHDT, CDR2 YYEEEE. DNA of the CDR3: TGTGCCAGCAGCTTTGGTAGGTACGAGCAGTACTTC. Its translation is CASSFGRYEQYF.

The rearrangement uses TRBV19 and TRBJ1-1, with D possibly TRBD1 on 5 matching bases. Looked up from germline, CDR1 is LNHDA and CDR2 is SQIVND (reference sequence). The germline V and J ends were trimmed by 6 bases and 2 bases, with 16 bases remaining between them. The CDR3 extends over 15 amino acids. The CDR3 coding sequence is TGTGCCAGTAGCCGCGCCAGGGCCGTAAACACTGAAGCTTTCTTT. Encoded protein: CASSRARAVNTEAFF.

The CDR3 nucleotides are TGTGCCAGCAGGGGAGCCCACGAGCAGTACTTC. Amino acid sequence: CASRGAHEQYF. The V call is TRBV27, the J call TRBJ2-7; the D gene is possibly TRBD2 (5 bases). The CDR3 is 11 amino acids. V lost 6 bases and J lost 5, with 8 bases in between. Germline CDR1 MNHEY, CDR2 SMNVEV (reference sequence).

The chain recombines TRBV5-1 with TRBJ2-1; D uncertain. CDR3 length: 13 residues. Trimming removed 0 bases at V and 6 bases at J, with 7 bases between. Per germline, CDR1 SGHRS and CDR2 YFSETQ. CDR3 in amino acids: CASSLVGPNEQFF. DNA of the CDR3: TGCGCCAGCAGCTTGGTAGGCCCCAATGAGCAGTTCTTC.

The rearrangement uses TRBV28 and TRBJ2-1; 7 nucleotides line up with TRBD1. Germline V gene data show CDR1 as MDHEN and CDR2 as SYDVKM. The trim removed 6 bases at V and 1 base at J, leaving 3 bases unmatched. This CDR3 contains 14 residues. The CDR3 DNA reads as TGTGCCAGCAGCCTGGGACAGTCCTACAATGAGCAGTTCTTC. Residues: CASSLGQSYNEQFF.

This clone was picked up one time. The chain combines TRBV5-8 with TRBJ2-1, with 10 bases fitting TRBD1. V dropped 2 bases and J dropped 6; count of bases not matched to a gene: 5. The CDR3 loop spans 15 amino acids. Germline V gives CDR1 SGHTS, CDR2 YDEGEE. CDR3 sequence reads: CASSLRDRGLNEQFF. In DNA, the CDR3 is TGTGCCAGCAGCTTAAGGGACAGGGGTCTCAATGAGCAGTTCTTC.

This chain joins TRBV18 and TRBJ2-7; 16 bases map to TRBD2. The CDR3 runs to 17 residues. V lost 0 bases to trimming and J lost 2 bases; unmatched junction nucleotides: 1. Germline V gene sequence: CDR1 KGHSH, CDR2 LQKENI. CDR3 DNA: TGTGCCAGCTCACCACCCGGGACTAGCGGGAGGGCCTACGAGCAGTACTTC. Translation: CASSPPGTSGRAYEQYF.

This clone appeared once. Other DNA sequences from this sample encode an identical CDR3 as well. V usage is TRBV18 and J usage is TRBJ2-7; D gene unclear. V lost 0 bases to trimming and J lost 1 base, with 4 bases between them. This CDR3 has 13 amino acids. Per germline, CDR1 KGHSH and CDR2 LQKENI. The CDR3 reads CASSPPGSYEQYF. CDR3 in DNA: TGTGCCAGCTCACCACCGGGGTCCTACGAGCAGTACTTC. The entire variable domain, with the rest obtained from reference TRBV18 and TRBJ2-7, is as follows: NAGVMQNPRHLVRRRGQEARLRCSPMKGHSHVYWYRQLPEEGLKFMVYLQKENIIDESGMPKERFSAEFPKEGPSILRIQQVVRGDSAAYFCASSPPGSYEQYFGPGTRLTVT.

The chain is built from TRBV5-1 and TRBJ1-2, with no clear D. The CDR3 sequence is 14 residues long. V gave up 0 bases and J gave up 5 bases, with 11 bases separating them. Germline V gives CDR1 SGHRS, CDR2 YFSETQ. The CDR3 reads CASSLARTPYGYTF. CDR3 DNA sequence: TGCGCCAGCAGCTTGGCTCGGACTCCTTATGGCTACACCTTC. Complete variable domain (other parts from reference TRBV5-1 and TRBJ1-2): KAGVTQTPRYLIKTRGQQVTLSCSPISGHRSVSWYQQTPGQGLQFLFEYFSETQRNKGNFPGRFSGRQFSNSRSEMNVSTLELGDSALYLCASSLARTPYGYTFGSGTRLTVV.

A single count supports this clone. This chain uses TRBV2 with TRBJ2-5; TRBD1 is a possible D gene (5 bases). With 3 bases removed from V and 5 bases from J, the gap between germline ends came to 13 bases. This CDR3 has 14 residues. Germline V gene data show CDR1 as SNHLY and CDR2 as FYNNEI. The CDR3 DNA reads as TGTGCCAGCAGTGATGCAGGGTATATCGAGACCCAGTACTTC. Translating gives CASSDAGYIETQYF.

Of note for this clone: This same CDR3 is encoded by further DNA sequences in the sample. The J gene is TRBJ1-2, the V gene TRBV19, with 7 bases lining up with TRBD1. CDR1 is LNHDA and CDR2 is SQIVND in the germline V gene (reference sequence). This CDR3 has 14 residues. J lost 5 bases, V lost 2 bases, and 5 bases had no gene match. The CDR3, as DNA: TGTGCCAGTAGTATAAGACAGGGAGGATATGGCTACACCTTC. It encodes CASSIRQGGYGYTF.

This chain links TRBV4-1 with TRBJ1-2; no definite D call. The CDR3 extends over 15 amino acids. V lost 1 base to trimming and J lost 2 bases, with 11 bases between them. Germline-derived CDR1 and CDR2 are MGHRA and YSYEKL. The CDR3 here is CASSQVELANYGYTF. The CDR3 DNA reads TGCGCCAGCAGCCAAGTCGAGTTGGCCAACTATGGCTACACCTTC.

J is TRBJ1-5 and V is TRBV7-9; 9 nucleotides agree with TRBD1. The trim removed 5 bases at V and 3 bases at J, leaving 5 bases unmatched. Germline CDR1 reads SEHNR; CDR2 reads FQNEAQ (reference sequence). CDR3 length: 15 residues. The CDR3 nucleotides read TGTGCCAGCAGCCCCGGGACAGGGTCCAATCAGCCCCAGCATTTT. Its translation is CASSPGTGSNQPQHF.

The chain is built from TRBV15 and TRBJ1-1; the D gene is possibly TRBD1 (5 bases). Germline loops: CDR1 LNHNV, CDR2 YYDKDF (reference sequence). CDR3 length: 18 residues. The V end lost 4 bases, the J end lost 3 bases, and 24 bases lay between the germline ends. Here the CDR3 DNA reads TGTGCCACCAGCAATGCAATGCTTGGACCTTGGGGCGACACTGAAGCTTTCTTT. It is translated as CATSNAMLGPWGDTEAFF. The entire variable domain, with the rest obtained from reference TRBV15 and TRBJ1-1, is as follows: DAMVIQNPRYQVTQFGKPVTLSCSQTLNHNVMYWYQQKSSQAPKLLFHYYDKDFNNEADTPDNFQSRRPNTSFCFLDIRSPGLGDTAMYLCATSNAMLGPWGDTEAFFGQGTRLTVV.

This clone showed up just a few times. The chain is built from TRBV5-4 and TRBJ2-7; 12 nucleotides agree with TRBD2. V shed 2 bases and J 7 bases; nucleotides not matched to a gene: 7. This CDR3 comprises 15 residues. The germline V gene has CDR1 SGHNT and CDR2 YYREEE (reference sequence). The CDR3 is CASSFMLAGGGEQYF. The CDR3 DNA is TGTGCCAGCAGCTTTATGCTAGCGGGAGGGGGTGAGCAGTACTTC.

This chain uses TRBV9 with TRBJ1-4, with no clear D. The CDR3 runs 17 residues. V lost 1 base and J lost 0, with 13 bases in between. CDR1 is SGDLS and CDR2 is YYNGEE in the germline V gene. CDR3 in amino acids: CASSVNTEISTNEKLFF. For the CDR3, the DNA is TGTGCCAGCAGCGTAAATACAGAGATCTCAACTAATGAAAAACTGTTTTTT.

The CDR3 protein is CASSLWAGEQFF. The CDR3 DNA sequence: TGTGCCAGCAGCTTATGGGCGGGTGAGCAGTTCTTC. The chain is built from TRBV11-3 and TRBJ2-1; D possibly corresponds to TRBD2 (5 bases). Trimming removed 2 bases at V and 9 bases at J, with 8 bases between. Germline CDR1 reads SGHNT; CDR2 reads YENEEA. The length of the CDR3 is 12 residues.

The chain combines TRBV6-5 with TRBJ1-4; D is unresolved. Looked up from germline, CDR1 is MNHEY and CDR2 is SVGAGI. The CDR3 loop spans 14 amino acids. The V gene lost 0 bases and the J gene lost 7 bases, with 9 bases spanning the gap. CDR3 protein: CASSYSDFGEKLFF. The CDR3 nucleotides are TGTGCCAGCAGTTACTCTGATTTCGGTGAAAAACTGTTTTTT.

This clone has just one count. The chain uses TRBV19 and TRBJ1-5; a weak D match, TRBD1 (6 bases). The V and J ends lost 3 bases and 2 bases respectively, with 11 bases between them. CDR1 and CDR2 (germline): LNHDA, SQIVND (reference sequence). The CDR3 sequence is 15 residues long. CDR3 in DNA: TGTGCCAGTAGTATTACAGGGTTCGGCAATCAGCCCCAGCATTTT. Its protein is CASSITGFGNQPQHF.